This section outlines one T cell receptor beta chain sequence together with its context. What this receptor recognizes is not known. There are no base qualities to consult, and no much larger clone falls within one base. According to the study, the label for this sample's time point signals: baseline before first vaccination. Vaccinee samples were obtained from the UK trials COV001 and COV002, which included a single-blind randomized controlled phase 2/3 trial of AZD1222 (ChAdOx1 nCoV-19) in healthy adults. For TCRbeta chain sequencing, PBMC samples were collected from trial participants at day 0 and at day 28 after the second dose. The data were taken from a study of T cell responses to AZD1222 COVID-19 vaccine (TCRdb year 2021). Describing the broader study: AZD1222 recipients with second doses at about 4 weeks or about 12 weeks were pooled, because spike-specific TCR depth and breadth did not differ between schedules. A total of approximately 250 trial participants underwent TCR sequencing, of whom about 210 had received two doses of AZD1222 and about 25 had received two doses of the MenACWY control vaccine. Trial participants were enrolled into age subgroups of 18-55, 56-69 and 70-plus years, which contained roughly 150, 30 and 60 TCR-sequenced participants, respectively.

General findings and caveats noted by the study authors: A significant rise in spike-specific TCR breadth and depth was observed after two AZD1222 doses relative to day 0 and relative to MenACWY recipients. In the small 56-69-year group, the increase in depth fell short of significance, most likely because of low power. Reportedly, close to half of the unique spike-specific TCRs recognized epitopes lying outside the regions that are mutated in the B.1.351 and B.1.1.7 variants. Only six AZD1222 recipients were SARS-CoV-2 seropositive at baseline, limiting conclusions about previously exposed vaccinees. CD4 TCRs associated with the vaccine covered the entire spike protein, and the dominant responses were in regions 160-218 and 743-854. Most participants were white British and females outnumbered males, and the authors suggested that clonal diversity may have been underestimated. Because no day 14 peak-response samples were available, the repertoires could be characterized only after the peak T cell response.

The germline V gene yields MNHEY for CDR1 and SVGAGI for CDR2. The germline ends are 11 bases apart after V is trimmed by 6 bases and J by 9 bases. The CDR3 goes from the cysteine to the phenylalanine over 11 residues. Of the read, only the CDR3 DNA is kept; its 33 bases are in frame from base 1. The CDR3 regions of human TCRbeta chains were subjected to immunosequencing. In the source study's methods: Repertoire TCRs were matched against a reference library of SARS-CoV-2-specific TCRs generated with the MIRA antigen-specificity platform. Breadth was defined as the fraction of unique TCRs that were SARS-CoV-2-associated, and depth was defined as the fraction of total T cells that were SARS-CoV-2-associated. Using the MIRA data, each spike-specific TCR was assigned both to the spike region to which the TCR was reactive and to a CD4 or CD8 class. Log10-transformed breadth and depth values were compared by one-way ANOVA with Sidak's multiple comparisons tests. This immuneACCESS table, as held by TCRdb, lists in-frame sequences with V and J called but not all clones. Of the missing ones, under half trace to an unresolved V gene in checked studies; the others have no known cause. That table furnishes V, J and clone size, whereas the DNA furnished D and trimming. This sample holds 120,000 to 150,000 clones; around 93% were observed only once. About 2.1% of the sample belongs to the ten largest clones.

Recombination joined TRBV6-5 with TRBJ1-1; the D gene is not confidently resolved. The clonotype comes from an adult in good health. The specimen was peripheral blood, collected on day 0 of AZD1222 vaccination. Read as DNA, the sequence is TGTGCCAGCAGCTTAAACCAGAAAGCTTTCTTT. It is translated as CASSLNQKAFF.